The rows below give T cell receptor beta chains drawn from one sample of a study of shared clonotypes between healthy human individuals. Sequencing was performed with immunoSEQ multiplex PCR; in TCRdb, only in-frame clones are kept and a portion is missing. The table shows more than 550,000 clones, with around 70% occurring only once. Sequencing was carried out using memory CD4+ T cells sorted from blood. All receptors come from a woman aged 25 to 39 in good health. CDR3s include the opening cysteine and the closing phenylalanine or tryptophan. D genes are given only for firm matches. Where a row states a size, it is once, few, many or the class of an expanded clone; other rows omit it.

V	size	J	D	CDR3	DNA
TRBV13	.	TRBJ1-1	TRBD1	CASSKGTGTGSLNTEAFF	TGTGCCAGCAGCAAGGGGACCGGGACAGGGAGTTTGAACACTGAAGCTTTCTTT
TRBV2	.	TRBJ2-7	.	CASRGDTGTSEQYF	TGTGCCAGCAGAGGGGACACCGGGACCTCCGAGCAGTACTTC
TRBV28	.	TRBJ2-1	TRBD2	CASIHGLANEQFF	TGTGCCAGCATCCACGGACTAGCCAATGAGCAGTTCTTC
TRBV30	once	TRBJ2-1	.	CAWSSGPWNEQFF	TGTGCCTGGAGCTCCGGACCTTGGAATGAGCAGTTCTTC
TRBV6-1	.	TRBJ1-5	.	CASSDRVRGPSNQPQHF	TGTGCCAGCAGTGATAGGGTCCGGGGACCTAGCAATCAGCCCCAGCATTTT
TRBV6-1	.	TRBJ1-5	.	CASRTGALRQPQHF	TGTGCCAGCAGGACAGGTGCTCTCCGGCAGCCCCAGCATTTT
TRBV7-2	.	TRBJ2-3	.	CASSTQSGTITDTQYF	TGTGCCAGCAGCACCCAATCCGGGACCATCACAGATACGCAGTATTTT
TRBV15	.	TRBJ1-5	.	CATSRDPGGHSNQPQHF	TGTGCCACCAGCAGAGATCCGGGGGGTCATAGCAATCAGCCCCAGCATTTT
TRBV18	.	TRBJ2-7	.	CASSPSLDDEQYF	TGTGCCAGCTCACCATCGTTGGATGACGAGCAGTACTTC
TRBV7-3	.	TRBJ2-1	.	CASSSRIYNEQFF	TGTGCCAGCAGCTCCCGGATCTACAATGAGCAGTTCTTC
TRBV6-5	.	TRBJ2-1	.	CASSSEGAGALPWFF	TGTGCCAGCAGTTCCGAGGGGGCGGGAGCCTTGCCTTGGTTCTTC
TRBV5-1	.	TRBJ2-1	TRBD2	CASSLSTSGTYNEQFF	TGCGCCAGCAGCTTGTCGACTAGCGGGACCTACAATGAGCAGTTCTTC